The T cell receptor beta chain described here comes from a study of blood T cells in healthy people across ages. Researchers isolated at least 6 million PBMCs per sample. Worth noting for this clonotype: The antigen is unknown.

It was with a sample-barcoded 5' primer and a J-beta primer mix that a second PCR of roughly 7 to 12 cycles was run. Using its own MiXCR run on the 5' RACE reads, TCRdb lists one record per CDR3 protein. The data hold about 1.8 million distinct CDR3 sequences, with roughly 49% observed a single time. Study-wide results and limits: Comparison with aged donors showed that long-lived donors had more naive CD4+ cells and higher diversity. Expanded clonotype shifts may have been confounded, as the donors had an unknown CMV status.

This CDR3 has 13 amino acids. In germline, CDR1 is MNHNY, CDR2 SVGAGI (reference sequence). V was clipped by 7 bases and J by 6 bases; unmatched bases: 3. The receptor's source is a woman in her 40s in good health. Specimen: blood. This chain connects TRBV6-6 to TRBJ1-4, with 9 bases fitting TRBD1. The CDR3 loop is CASTRTGDEKLFF. The DNA for the CDR3 is TGTGCCAGCACGAGGACAGGGGATGAAAAACTGTTTTTT.